Listed below are T cell receptor beta chains from one sample, sequenced in a study of CD8 T cells in Susac syndrome. TCRdb redid the calling of the immunoSEQ multiplex PCR reads with MiXCR, one entry per CDR3 protein. In the table there are some 160,000 distinct CDR3 sequences, roughly 92% of which are singletons. Sequenced input: CD4+ T cells from PBMCs. All receptors come from a human donor with Susac syndrome. Both conserved end residues are part of each CDR3. Fields, in order: CDR3 protein, V gene.

CSVEGQGDEQYF	TRBV29-1
CASSQPPHTEAFF	TRBV7-2
CASSLVGWQDNEKLFF	TRBV7-9
CSVRGRGPSTDTQYF	TRBV29-1
CASSLGAAAYEQYF	TRBV5-4
CASSVAAGTGGELFF	TRBV9
CASSRRESVYNEQFF	TRBV7-2
CASSYRVPRGNEQFF	TRBV5-5
CASSLRTGVNSPLHF	TRBV7-9
CASSPSRGASYEQYF	TRBV18
CASSLGHETQYF	TRBV5-6
CSVRTGGSYEQYF	TRBV29-1
CAISVTQAGDEQYF	TRBV10-3
CASSDRDLNGYTF	TRBV6-1